A single sample is the source of the 3 T cell receptor beta chains below, sequenced in a study of blood T cell repertoires in COVID-19. The table came from immunoSEQ multiplex PCR; TCRdb's copy has only in-frame clones and leaves some out. Here the sample spans tens of thousands of clones, 80% to 90% being singletons. Sequenced material: peripheral blood. The receptors shown here come from a human donor in a cohort sampled during active COVID-19.

This clone was seen once. J is TRBJ2-1 and V is TRBV7-6, with TRBD2 identical over 9 bases. V lost 5 bases to trimming and J lost 7 bases; unmatched junction nucleotides: 18. This CDR3 has 18 amino acids. CDR1 and CDR2 (germline): SGHVS, FNYEAQ. The CDR3 DNA reads TGTGCCAGCAGCCCCCTCGAGCGGGGGGCCTTGGGGACGAATGAGCAGTTCTTC. Residues: CASSPLERGALGTNEQFF.

The rearrangement uses TRBV4-3 and TRBJ2-1, with unresolved D. V was pared by 0 bases and J by 9 bases, with 9 bases between. CDR1 and CDR2 (germline): LGHNA, YSLEER. The CDR3 extends over 13 amino acids. The CDR3 bases are TGCGCCAGCAGCCAAGAGTTAGTACGTGAGCAGTTCTTC. Amino acid sequence: CASSQELVREQFF.

The V and J genes are TRBV7-8 and TRBJ2-7; 7 nucleotides agree with TRBD2. The CDR3 spans 14 residues. Germline values: CDR1 SGHVS, CDR2 FQNEAQ. V dropped 5 bases and J dropped 6; count of bases not matched to a gene: 10. DNA of the CDR3: TGTGCCAGCAGCCTACGGGACTACCCCTCCGAGCAGTACTTC. Protein sequence: CASSLRDYPSEQYF.